These 31 T cell receptor beta chains originate from one sample sequenced in a study of beta chain features in type 1 diabetes. Broader study findings: Shorter TCRB CDR3s, moderately but significantly so, marked every one of the four CD4+ subsets in Type 1 diabetes patients.

Expressed TCRB transcripts were sequenced because the isolated RNA had all been reverse transcribed beforehand. Profiled with immunoSEQ multiplex PCR; TCRdb holds only in-frame clones, not every one. The data hold about 340,000 clones, with 7% to 10% observed a single time. The antigens these receptors bind are not known. Material: central memory CD4+ T cells from blood. These receptors all come from a man aged 25-45 years with type 1 diabetes.

The sample holds a few counts of this clone. The chain uses TRBV7-9 and TRBJ1-1; 10 bases are shared with TRBD1. The V and J ends lost 3 bases and 4 bases, in that order; junction bases with no gene match: 11. Germline V gene lookup returns CDR1 SEHNR and CDR2 FQNEAQ (reference sequence). The CDR3 contains 17 residues. This chain's CDR3 is CASSLGSGTGELTEAFF. In DNA, the CDR3 is TGTGCCAGCAGCTTGGGATCCGGGACAGGGGAGCTCACTGAAGCTTTCTTT.

This chain uses TRBV28 with TRBJ1-1; unclear D gene. Trimming shortened V by 5 bases and J by 0 bases, and 10 bases separated the two germline ends. This CDR3 has 14 amino acids. CDR1 is MDHEN and CDR2 is SYDVKM in the germline V gene. The CDR3 loop is CASSPENLNTEAFF. The CDR3 nucleotides read TGTGCCAGCAGTCCGGAAAACTTGAACACTGAAGCTTTCTTT. Together with reference TRBV28 and TRBJ1-1, the CDR3 gives the full variable domain: DVKVTQSSRYLVKRTGEKVFLECVQDMDHENMFWYRQDPGLGLRLIYFSYDVKMKEKGDIPEGYSVSREKKERFSLILESASTNQTSMYLCASSPENLNTEAFFGQGTRLTVV.

V is TRBV4-3 and J is TRBJ1-4, with D perhaps TRBD1 (6 bases). The germline V gene encodes CDR1 LGHNA and CDR2 YSLEER. This CDR3 contains 19 residues. V lost 5 bases and J lost 3, with 25 bases in between. CDR3 sequence: CASSATARTRGSANEKLFF. For the CDR3, the DNA is TGCGCCAGCAGCGCCACAGCCCGAACCAGGGGATCGGCTAATGAAAAACTGTTTTTT.

The chain carries TRBV2 and TRBJ2-1, with D unresolved. Looked up from germline, CDR1 is SNHLY and CDR2 is FYNNEI. Trimming pared 7 bases from V and 4 bases from J, leaving 11 bases between. The CDR3 sequence is 13 residues long. CDR3: CASKREAYNEQFF. The CDR3 bases are TGTGCCAGCAAACGTGAAGCATACAATGAGCAGTTCTTC. Drawing the rest from reference TRBV2 and TRBJ2-1, the complete variable domain is EPEVTQTPSHQVTQMGQEVILRCVPISNHLYFYWYRQILGQKVEFLVSFYNNEISEKSEIFDDQFSVERPDGSNFTLKIRSTKLEDSAMYFCASKREAYNEQFFGPGTRLTVL.

The chain employs TRBV30 and TRBJ1-2; D gene uncertain. Trimming stripped 5 bases from V and 4 bases from J, with 8 bases between. This CDR3 region has 11 residues. From germline, CDR1 is GTSNPN and CDR2 SVGIG (reference sequence). The CDR3 DNA follows: TGTGCCTGGCAGGTTACCTATGGCTACACCTTC. It translates to CAWQVTYGYTF.

The chain links TRBV2 to TRBJ2-5; perhaps TRBD2 as D (6 bases). CDR3 size: 16 residues. Per the germline V gene, CDR1 is SNHLY and CDR2 is FYNNEI. V was cut by 3 bases and J by 2 bases, with 16 bases left in between. CDR3 in DNA: TGTGCCAGCAGTGACCATGGAGGGCAGGGTCAAGAGACCCAGTACTTC. This encodes CASSDHGGQGQETQYF.

This clone was seen only a few times. This rearrangement joins TRBV4-3 to TRBJ2-2; 8 nucleotides line up with TRBD1. V shed 3 bases and J 7 bases; nucleotides not matched to a gene: 7. The CDR3 covers 15 residues. Germline assignment: CDR1 LGHNA and CDR2 YSLEER. This CDR3 is CASSHRRGRGGELFF. The DNA of the CDR3 is TGCGCCAGCAGCCATCGCAGGGGGCGGGGCGGGGAGCTGTTTTTT.

This clone turned up a few times. The chain is built from TRBV4-3 and TRBJ2-1; 12 positions agree with TRBD2. Looked up from germline, CDR1 is LGHNA and CDR2 is YSLEER. The junction had 4 bases not matched to a gene; V was cut back by 1 base and J by 0 bases. The CDR3 has 18 amino acids. The CDR3 region has the DNA TGCGCCAGCAGCCAAGGGACTAGCGGGGTTAACTCCTACAATGAGCAGTTCTTC. Translating it yields CASSQGTSGVNSYNEQFF.

This chain links TRBV29-1 with TRBJ2-5, with D unresolved. The J call may be mistaken, given a closer DNA end match to TRBJ2-7. This CDR3 is built from 11 residues. Germline V gene sequence: CDR1 SQVTM, CDR2 ANQGSEA. CDR3 in amino acids: CSVATPYEQYF. CDR3 nucleotides: TGCAGCGTCGCCACCCCCTACGAGCAGTACTTC.

The chain joins TRBV5-4 to TRBJ2-7, with D uncertain. Trimming stripped 0 bases from V and 0 bases from J, with 19 bases between. Germline CDR1 and CDR2: SGHNT and YYREEE (reference sequence). The CDR3 length is 18 residues. CDR3 protein: CASSLGGRLTDSSYEQYF. CDR3 DNA sequence: TGTGCCAGCAGCTTGGGAGGCCGCCTCACTGATAGCTCCTACGAGCAGTACTTC. The variable domain in full, with the rest retrieved from reference TRBV5-4 and TRBJ2-7, is ETGVTQSPTHLIKTRGQQVTLRCSSQSGHNTVSWYQQALGQGPQFIFQYYREEENGRGNFPPRFSGLQFPNYSSELNVNALELDDSALYLCASSLGGRLTDSSYEQYFGPGTRLTVT.

This rearrangement joins TRBV9 to TRBJ2-1; D possibly corresponds to TRBD2 (6 bases). This CDR3 contains 17 residues. V was cut by 3 bases and J by 0 bases, with 16 bases left in between. Germline V lookup: CDR1 SGDLS, CDR2 YYNGEE. CDR3 bases: TGTGCCAGCAGCGCCCGGGACTCCTTAAACTCCTACAATGAGCAGTTCTTC. As protein: CASSARDSLNSYNEQFF.

This clone has just a few counts. This rearrangement joins TRBV14 to TRBJ1-3, with 11 nucleotides matching TRBD1. Germline V gene data show CDR1 as SGHDN and CDR2 as FVKESK. J lost 5 bases, V lost 4 bases, and 7 bases had no gene match. The CDR3 is 16 residues long. DNA of the CDR3: TGTGCCAGCAGCCGAACGGACAGGGGGCTGAGAAACACCATATATTTT. Its protein is CASSRTDRGLRNTIYF.

This clone was counted a few times. J is TRBJ2-1 and V is TRBV7-6; D uncertain. This CDR3 has 12 amino acids. V lost 8 bases, J lost 3 bases, and 8 bases lay in between. Germline lookup yields CDR1 SGHVS and CDR2 FNYEAQ. DNA for the CDR3: TGTGCCAGCGCCTCGGTCTACAATGAGCAGTTCTTC. The encoded protein is CASASVYNEQFF.

Only a few counts were recorded for this clone. V usage is TRBV7-9 and J usage is TRBJ1-5; D uncertain. Trimming left V 1 base short and J 4 bases short, with 2 bases between. This CDR3 has 12 amino acids. The germline V gene has CDR1 SEHNR and CDR2 FQNEAQ (reference sequence). Here the CDR3 DNA reads TGTGCCAGCAGCTTAGAAAATCAGCCCCAGCATTTT. Translation gives CASSLENQPQHF.

The chain recombines TRBV7-9 with TRBJ2-5; 7 bases fit TRBD1. The germline gives CDR1 SEHNR, CDR2 FQNEAQ (reference sequence). CDR3 length equals 14 residues. The V and J ends lost 2 bases and 5 bases, in that order; junction bases with no gene match: 5. The CDR3 bases are TGTGCCAGCAGCTTAACAGACAGGGTTGAGACCCAGTACTTC. Residues: CASSLTDRVETQYF.

This clone was counted at least ten times. CDR3 DNA sequence: TGTGCCAGTCAAACAACTGTGGATTCTCGGAGCGAGCAGTACTTC. This sequence encodes CASQTTVDSRSEQYF. The chain employs TRBV18 and TRBJ2-7; unclear D gene. There are 15 residues in the CDR3. Germline CDR1 KGHSH, CDR2 LQKENI. The V gene lost 9 bases and the J gene lost 6 bases, with 24 bases spanning the gap.

In its sample, this clone was seen a few times. This chain joins TRBV5-4 and TRBJ2-3; D is possibly TRBD1 (6 bases). The CDR3 loop spans 15 amino acids. The germline CDR1 and CDR2 sequences are SGHNT and YYREEE (reference sequence). The V and J ends lost 4 bases and 0 bases respectively, with 12 bases between them. Written as DNA, the CDR3 is TGTGCCAGCAGCAAGGAGACAGGAAGCACAGATACGCAGTATTTT. It codes for CASSKETGSTDTQYF.

This clone showed up just a few times. The chain employs TRBV5-1 and TRBJ2-7, with D perhaps TRBD1 (5 bases). This CDR3 is 14 amino acids long. Trimming took 3 bases from V and 8 from J, leaving 18 bases between them. Germline CDR1 and CDR2: SGHRS and YFSETQ. The CDR3 DNA reads TGCGCCAGCAGCTCTACCCTGGCAGGGAACAAGCAGTACTTC. Amino acid sequence: CASSSTLAGNKQYF.

The V gene is TRBV7-9, the J gene TRBJ1-4; 7 bases agree with TRBD1. V trimming: 5 bases; J trimming: 8 bases; junction bases outside the gene matches: 8. This CDR3 spans 14 amino acids. The germline CDR1 and CDR2 sequences are SEHNR and FQNEAQ (reference sequence). The CDR3: CASSGDSLGEKLFF. Here the CDR3 DNA reads TGTGCCAGCAGCGGGGACAGCCTAGGGGAAAAACTGTTTTTT. Together with reference TRBV7-9 and TRBJ1-4, the CDR3 gives the full variable domain: DTGVSQNPRHKITKRGQNVTFRCDPISEHNRLYWYRQTLGQGPEFLTYFQNEAQLEKSRLLSDRFSAERPKGSFSTLEIQRTEQGDSAMYLCASSGDSLGEKLFFGSGTQLSVL.

Of note for this clone: This may arise from a read error, as a much more abundant clone is one base away. Other DNA sequences in this sample translate to the same CDR3. V and J are TRBV2 and TRBJ1-5, with D maybe TRBD1 (5 bases). V dropped 1 base and J dropped 0 bases, with 7 bases sitting between them. The CDR3 covers 15 residues. The V gene's germline CDR1 is SNHLY and CDR2 FYNNEI. Here the CDR3 DNA reads TGTGCCAGCAGTGAAGGGGGCAATAGCAATCAGCCCCAGCATTTT. Translated: CASSEGGNSNQPQHF.

This clone was seen a handful of times. In the same sample, other DNA sequences code for this CDR3. The chain recombines TRBV7-9 with TRBJ2-7; D not certain. Trimming left V 0 bases short and J 3 bases short, with 6 bases between. The CDR3 has 13 amino acids. Germline V gene lookup returns CDR1 SEHNR and CDR2 FQNEAQ (reference sequence). The CDR3 DNA reads as TGTGCCAGCAGCTTAGCGGCCGACTACGAGCAGTACTTC. It codes for CASSLAADYEQYF.

In its sample, this clone was seen a few times. The chain has TRBV7-9 and TRBJ2-2; D is perhaps TRBD2 (8 bases). The CDR3 is 18 amino acids. Germline V gives CDR1 SEHNR, CDR2 FQNEAQ (reference sequence). Trimming shortened V by 4 bases and J by 4 bases, and 22 bases separated the two germline ends. This CDR3 reads CASSSPQGGLAGTGELFF. CDR3 DNA sequence: TGTGCCAGCAGCTCTCCCCAAGGGGGCCTAGCGGGCACCGGGGAGCTGTTTTTT.

The sample holds a few counts of this clone. V and J are TRBV19 and TRBJ1-3; possible D gene TRBD1, 5 bases. This CDR3 region has 13 residues. CDR1 is LNHDA and CDR2 is SQIVND in the germline V gene (reference sequence). V lost 8 bases and J lost 0, with 8 bases in between. The CDR3 DNA sequence: TGTGCCAGTCAAAGGGGCTCTGGAAACACCATATATTTT. Its translation is CASQRGSGNTIYF. Variable domain in full (rest from reference TRBV19 and TRBJ1-3): DGGITQSPKYLFRKEGQNVTLSCEQNLNHDAMYWYRQDPGQGLRLIYYSQIVNDFQKGDIAEGYSVSREKKESFPLTVTSAQKNPTAFYLCASQRGSGNTIYFGEGSWLTVV.

This clone has only a few counts. The chain couples TRBV4-3 to TRBJ2-7, with TRBD1 matching over 9 bases. The junction had 4 bases not matched to a gene; V was cut back by 4 bases and J by 0 bases. The CDR3 extends over 15 amino acids. Germline assignment: CDR1 LGHNA and CDR2 YSLEER. In DNA, the CDR3 is TGCGCCAGCAGCCCATGGACAGGGGTCTCCTACGAGCAGTACTTC. Translation: CASSPWTGVSYEQYF.

The gene calls are TRBV29-1 and TRBJ1-2, with D perhaps TRBD1 (5 bases). V was clipped by 7 bases and J by 3 bases, with 9 bases between them. The CDR3 loop spans 11 amino acids. Germline CDR1 SQVTM, CDR2 ANQGSEA. This chain's CDR3 is CSASTDYGYTF. The CDR3, as DNA: TGCAGCGCTTCGACAGACTATGGCTACACCTTC.

The rearrangement links TRBV5-1 to TRBJ2-2; D remains ambiguous. Germline V CDR1 and CDR2: SGHRS, YFSETQ. The CDR3 loop spans 12 amino acids. Trimming shortened V by 0 bases and J by 7 bases, and 4 bases separated the two germline ends. The CDR3 is CASSLARGELFF. The DNA of the CDR3 is TGCGCCAGCAGCTTGGCCCGCGGGGAGCTGTTTTTT. Full variable domain (rest looked up from reference TRBV5-1 and TRBJ2-2): KAGVTQTPRYLIKTRGQQVTLSCSPISGHRSVSWYQQTPGQGLQFLFEYFSETQRNKGNFPGRFSGRQFSNSRSEMNVSTLELGDSALYLCASSLARGELFFGEGSRLTVL.

This clone appeared a few times. The junction departs from the called germline gene at one end, perhaps through a read error. The J gene is TRBJ2-5, the V gene TRBV7-7; D assignment may be TRBD1 or TRBD2 (7 bases each). CDR1 is SSHAT and CDR2 is FNYEAQ in the germline V gene (reference sequence). The CDR3 totals 19 residues. For the CDR3, the DNA is TGTGCTAGCAGCGCAGGCCTCGGGGGCCGACAGGGAGGGTTGTCGACCCAGTACTTC. Its protein product is CASSAGLGGRQGGLSTQYF.

This clone was seen ten or more times. The chain is built from TRBV29-1 and TRBJ1-2; D ambiguous. CDR3 length equals 9 residues. Trimming removed 2 bases from V and 7 bases from J, with 2 bases in between. Germline CDR1 is SQVTM and CDR2 is ANQGSEA. This chain's CDR3 is CSVESGYTF. The CDR3 bases are TGCAGCGTTGAAAGTGGCTACACCTTC.

The DNA of the CDR3 is TGTGCCAGCAGCTTAGCCGGCGGTAACTATGGCTACACCTTC. This sequence encodes CASSLAGGNYGYTF. The rearrangement uses TRBV7-9 and TRBJ1-2, with D hard to call. The CDR3 is 14 amino acids. Germline V CDR1 and CDR2: SEHNR, FQNEAQ (reference sequence). V lost 0 bases, J lost 1 base, and 6 bases lay in between.

A remark on this clone: At the DNA level, this CDR3 is encoded by other sequences in the same sample as well. This rearrangement joins TRBV9 to TRBJ2-3; 8 nucleotides agree with TRBD2. The CDR3 length is 16 residues. CDR1 is SGDLS, CDR2 YYNGEE, per germline. V shed 0 bases, J shed 1 base, and the junction held 4 bases outside the gene matches. The CDR3 protein is CASSVDSSGGTDTQYF. The CDR3 region has the DNA TGTGCCAGCAGCGTAGATAGTAGCGGGGGCACAGATACGCAGTATTTT. The full variable domain, rest sourced from reference TRBV9 and TRBJ2-3, is DSGVTQTPKHLITATGQRVTLRCSPRSGDLSVYWYQQSLDQGLQFLIQYYNGEERAKGNILERFSAQQFPDLHSELNLSSLELGDSALYFCASSVDSSGGTDTQYFGPGTRLTVL.

This clone was counted between two and nine times. Written as DNA, the CDR3 is TGCGCCAGCAGCCAAGAAGGGCTGCCGGTGGAGACCCAGTACTTC. It is translated as CASSQEGLPVETQYF. V usage is TRBV4-1 and J usage is TRBJ2-5; D not certain. Germline assignment: CDR1 MGHRA and CDR2 YSYEKL. Trimming left V 0 bases short and J 5 bases short, with 13 bases between. This CDR3 spans 15 amino acids.